The sequence of this TCR beta chain was determined in a study of human T cells and chemical hapten exposure. As to time point: patch test 2, 6 weeks after DPC sensitization. The treatment was: therapeutic diphenylcyclopropenone sensitization with weekly scalp DPC. TCRdb reprocessed the RACE reads with MiXCR, giving one entry per CDR3 protein. The repertoire holds 110,000 or so distinct CDR3 sequences, with roughly 10% as singletons. In its sample, this clonotype was seen a few times. The junction differs from germline at one of its ends, possibly a read error. CDR1 and CDR2 from the germline V gene are SGHTS and YDEGEE. CDR3 length equals 15 residues.

The genes are TRBV5-8 and TRBJ2-3; maybe TRBD2 (7 bases). This clonotype was obtained from a woman aged 40 to 55 with alopecia areata. Some clones in this sample may be carry-over from other donors' samples. The input for sequencing was whole blood, taken in connection with sensitization to the hapten diphenylcyclopropenone (DPC). CDR3 region: CASSLGGGPTDTQYF. The CDR3 DNA reads TGTGCCAGCAGTTTGGGAGGGGGGCCCACAGATACGCAGTATTTT.